This T cell receptor beta chain comes out of a study of blood T cell repertoires in COVID-19 (dated by TCRdb to the early 2020s). Study-level background: Collaborator samples came from the United States, Italy and Spain and covered acute and convalescent phases of COVID-19. Sample metadata almost always included a de-identified subject ID, COVID-19 status, age in years and sex. The material from the prospective study consisted of cDNA or gDNA derived from T cells, B-cell-depleted T cells, or PBMCs. Where available, HLA class I and class II types were obtained from metadata supplied by the sample provider rather than from assay-based typing. Deeply sampled blood TCRbeta repertoires from subjects exposed to, actively infected with, or recovered from COVID-19 were included in the dataset. The repertoires were made available in a free public database intended to serve as a resource for research on the immune response to SARS-CoV-2. The samples were drawn from two sources: the first 160 participants of the ongoing ImmuneRACE study, and 950 to 1,500 subjects contributed by 6 global collaborators. What the work shows at the level of the full study, not this receptor alone: How much clinical and demographic metadata was included differed by source and by participant, and the metadata was provided uncurated.

The CDR3 sequence holds 15 residues, the cysteine and phenylalanine included. Just the 45-base CDR3 DNA is kept, in frame starting at base 1. Per the germline V gene (reference sequence), LNHDA is the CDR1 and SQIVND is the CDR2. From V the trimming removes 3 bases and from J it removes 3 bases, while the gene matches leave 4 bases of the junction unaccounted for. Collaborating institutions collected whole blood in K2EDTA tubes following their own protocols. For TCRbeta analysis, collaborators shipped samples as frozen whole blood, isolated PBMCs, or DNA extracted from either of those sample types. TCRbeta CDR3 regions were amplified from genomic DNA using the immunoSEQ Assay, a bias-controlled multiplex PCR. Turning to the authors' computational methods: Nucleated cell counts per sample were estimated from amplification of reference gene primers within the assay. To quantify the absolute abundance of each unique TCRbeta CDR3 rearrangement, sequence reads were collapsed and filtered. For each sample, productive Simpson clonality was calculated by taking the square root of Simpson's diversity index across productive rearrangements. The clones in this table, taken by TCRdb from immuneACCESS, are in-frame only. Not every clone is retained; where verified, under half of the shortfall comes from an unresolved V gene, and the cause of the rest is unknown. D and trimming were read from the DNA, whereas the V and J calls and clone size are those reported in that table. For this sample there are some 290,000 clones; about 88% appear just once. The ten biggest clones cover less than 4.5% of the sample.

On this clone: Its antigen target is currently unknown. One base away there is no much larger clone; base qualities are not given.

The chain couples TRBV19 to TRBJ2-2; a stretch of 7 junction bases matches TRBD2. The source is a man between 18 and 35 years old with active or convalescent COVID-19. Sequenced sample: peripheral blood. The CDR3 reads CASSIRGGDTGELFF. DNA sequence: TGTGCCAGTAGTATTCGCGGGGGTGACACCGGGGAGCTGTTTTTT.